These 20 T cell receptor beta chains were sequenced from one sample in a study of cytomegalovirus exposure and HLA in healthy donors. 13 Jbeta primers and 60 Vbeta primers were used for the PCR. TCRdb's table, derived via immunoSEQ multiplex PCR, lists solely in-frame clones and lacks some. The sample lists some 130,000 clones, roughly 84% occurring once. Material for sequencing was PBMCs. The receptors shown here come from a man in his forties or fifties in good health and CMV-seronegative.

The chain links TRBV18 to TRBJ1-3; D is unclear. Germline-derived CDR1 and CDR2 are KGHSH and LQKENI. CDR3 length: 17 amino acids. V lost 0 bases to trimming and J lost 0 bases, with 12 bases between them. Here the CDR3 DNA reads TGTGCCAGCTCACCACCAAGCCGCGGATTCTCTGGAAACACCATATATTTT. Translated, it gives CASSPPSRGFSGNTIYF. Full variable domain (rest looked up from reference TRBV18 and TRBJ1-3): NAGVMQNPRHLVRRRGQEARLRCSPMKGHSHVYWYRQLPEEGLKFMVYLQKENIIDESGMPKERFSAEFPKEGPSILRIQQVVRGDSAAYFCASSPPSRGFSGNTIYFGEGSWLTVV.

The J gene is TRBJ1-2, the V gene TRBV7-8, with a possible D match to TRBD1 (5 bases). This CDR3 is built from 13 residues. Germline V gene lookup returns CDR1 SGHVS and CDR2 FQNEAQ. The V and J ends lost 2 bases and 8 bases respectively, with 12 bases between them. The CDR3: CASSLSGWGGYTF. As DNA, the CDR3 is TGTGCCAGCAGCTTATCAGGGTGGGGCGGCTACACCTTC.

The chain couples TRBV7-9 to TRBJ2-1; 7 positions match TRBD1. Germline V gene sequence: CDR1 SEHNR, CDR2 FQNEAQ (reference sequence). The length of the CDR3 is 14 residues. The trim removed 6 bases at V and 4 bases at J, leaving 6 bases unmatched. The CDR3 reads CASRSRQGYNEQFF. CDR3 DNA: TGTGCCAGCAGGTCTCGACAGGGATACAATGAGCAGTTCTTC. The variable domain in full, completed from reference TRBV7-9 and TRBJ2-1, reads DTGVSQNPRHKITKRGQNVTFRCDPISEHNRLYWYRQTLGQGPEFLTYFQNEAQLEKSRLLSDRFSAERPKGSFSTLEIQRTEQGDSAMYLCASRSRQGYNEQFFGPGTRLTVL.

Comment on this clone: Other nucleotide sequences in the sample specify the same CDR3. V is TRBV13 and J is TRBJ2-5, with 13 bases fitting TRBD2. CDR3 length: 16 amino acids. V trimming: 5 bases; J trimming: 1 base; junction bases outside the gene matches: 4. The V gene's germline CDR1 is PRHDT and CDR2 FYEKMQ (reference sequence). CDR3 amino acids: CASSLRLAGGQETQYF. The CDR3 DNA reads TGTGCCAGCAGCCTTAGACTAGCGGGGGGCCAAGAGACCCAGTACTTC.

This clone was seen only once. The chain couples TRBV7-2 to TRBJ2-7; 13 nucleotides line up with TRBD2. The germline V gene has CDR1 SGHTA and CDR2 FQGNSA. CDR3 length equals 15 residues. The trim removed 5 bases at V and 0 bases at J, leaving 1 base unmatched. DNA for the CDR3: TGTGCCAGCAGCAGGACTAGCGGGAGCTCCTACGAGCAGTACTTC. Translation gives CASSRTSGSSYEQYF.

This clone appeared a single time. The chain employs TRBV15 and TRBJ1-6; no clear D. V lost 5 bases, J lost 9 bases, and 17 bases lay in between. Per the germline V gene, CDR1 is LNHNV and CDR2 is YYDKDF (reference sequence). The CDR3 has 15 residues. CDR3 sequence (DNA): TGTGCCACCAGCGCCCCACTCTACGGGAGTTCACCCCTCCACTTT. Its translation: CATSAPLYGSSPLHF.

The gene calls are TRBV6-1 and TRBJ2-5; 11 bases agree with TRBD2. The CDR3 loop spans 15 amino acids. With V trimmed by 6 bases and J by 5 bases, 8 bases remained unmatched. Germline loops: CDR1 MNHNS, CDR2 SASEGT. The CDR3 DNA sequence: TGTGCCAGCAGCAAATTAGCGGGGGGGATCGAGACCCAGTACTTC. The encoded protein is CASSKLAGGIETQYF.

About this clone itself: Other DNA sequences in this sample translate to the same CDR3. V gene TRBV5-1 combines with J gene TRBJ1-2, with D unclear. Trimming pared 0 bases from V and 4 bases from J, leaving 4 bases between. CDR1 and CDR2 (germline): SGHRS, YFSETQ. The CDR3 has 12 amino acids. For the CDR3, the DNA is TGCGCCAGCAGCTTGGGCAGCTATGGCTACACCTTC. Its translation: CASSLGSYGYTF.

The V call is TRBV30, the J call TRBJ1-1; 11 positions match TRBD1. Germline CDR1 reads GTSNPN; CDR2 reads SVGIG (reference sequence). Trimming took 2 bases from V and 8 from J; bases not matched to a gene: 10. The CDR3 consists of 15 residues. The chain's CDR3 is CAWSSGQGVLREAFF. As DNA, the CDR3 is TGTGCCTGGAGTTCGGGACAGGGGGTACTGAGAGAAGCTTTCTTT. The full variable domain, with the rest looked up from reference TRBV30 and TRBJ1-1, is SQTIHQWPATLVQPVGSPLSLECTVEGTSNPNLYWYRQAAGRGLQLLFYSVGIGQISSEVPQNLSASRPQDRQFILSSKKLLLSDSGFYLCAWSSGQGVLREAFFGQGTRLTVV.

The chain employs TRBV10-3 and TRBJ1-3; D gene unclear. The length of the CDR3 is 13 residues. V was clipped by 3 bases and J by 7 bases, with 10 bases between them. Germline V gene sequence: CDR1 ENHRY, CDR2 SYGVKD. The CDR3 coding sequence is TGTGCCATCAGTGAATTCCTGGAGAACACCATATATTTT. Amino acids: CAISEFLENTIYF.

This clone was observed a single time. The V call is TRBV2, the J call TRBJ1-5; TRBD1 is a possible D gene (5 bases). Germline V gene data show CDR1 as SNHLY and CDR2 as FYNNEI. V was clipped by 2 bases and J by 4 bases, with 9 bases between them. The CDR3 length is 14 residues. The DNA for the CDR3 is TGTGCCAGCAGTGAACGTTCAGGGAATCAGCCCCAGCATTTT. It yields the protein CASSERSGNQPQHF.

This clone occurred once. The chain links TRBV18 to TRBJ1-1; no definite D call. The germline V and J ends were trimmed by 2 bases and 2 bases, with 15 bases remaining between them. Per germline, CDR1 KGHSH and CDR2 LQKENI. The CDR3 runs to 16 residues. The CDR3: CASSPGEAFVNTEAFF. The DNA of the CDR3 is TGTGCCAGCTCACCAGGGGAGGCCTTTGTAAACACTGAAGCTTTCTTT.

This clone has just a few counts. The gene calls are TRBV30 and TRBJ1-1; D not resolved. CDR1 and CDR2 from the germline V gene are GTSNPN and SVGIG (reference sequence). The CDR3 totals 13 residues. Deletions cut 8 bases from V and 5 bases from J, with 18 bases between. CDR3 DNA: TGTGCCCTCTCCCGGGGAAGGAGGACTGAAGCTTTCTTT. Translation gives CALSRGRRTEAFF.

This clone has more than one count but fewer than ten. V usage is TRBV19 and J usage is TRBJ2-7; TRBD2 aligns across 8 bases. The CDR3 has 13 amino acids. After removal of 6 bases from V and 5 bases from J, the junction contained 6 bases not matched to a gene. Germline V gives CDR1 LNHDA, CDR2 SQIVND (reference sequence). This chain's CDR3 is CASRLAAGNEQYF. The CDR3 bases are TGTGCCAGTAGACTAGCGGCGGGGAACGAGCAGTACTTC.

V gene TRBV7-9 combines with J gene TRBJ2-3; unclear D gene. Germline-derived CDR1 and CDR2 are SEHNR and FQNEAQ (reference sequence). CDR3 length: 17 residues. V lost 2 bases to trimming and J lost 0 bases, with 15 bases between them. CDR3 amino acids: CASSLITHGFSTDTQYF. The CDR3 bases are TGTGCCAGCAGCTTAATAACGCATGGCTTTAGCACAGATACGCAGTATTTT.

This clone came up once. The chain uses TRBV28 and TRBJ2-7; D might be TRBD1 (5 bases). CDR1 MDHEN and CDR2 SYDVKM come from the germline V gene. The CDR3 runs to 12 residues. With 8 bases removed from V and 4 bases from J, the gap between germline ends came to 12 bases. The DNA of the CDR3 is TGTGCCAGCTTACAGGTTCCATACGAGCAGTACTTC. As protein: CASLQVPYEQYF.

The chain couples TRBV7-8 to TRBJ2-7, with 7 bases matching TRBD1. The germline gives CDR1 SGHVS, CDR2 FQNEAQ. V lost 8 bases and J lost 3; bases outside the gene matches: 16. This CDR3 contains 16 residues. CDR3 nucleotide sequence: TGTGCCAGCCGAAAACCGCCCGGGACAGATAACTACGAGCAGTACTTC. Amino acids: CASRKPPGTDNYEQYF.

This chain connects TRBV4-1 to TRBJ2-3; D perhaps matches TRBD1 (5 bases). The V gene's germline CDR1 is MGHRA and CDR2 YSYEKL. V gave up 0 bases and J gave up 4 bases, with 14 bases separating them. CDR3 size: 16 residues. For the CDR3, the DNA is TGCGCCAGCAGCCAAGATAGGGGCAGGGCTGCAGATACGCAGTATTTT. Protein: CASSQDRGRAADTQYF.

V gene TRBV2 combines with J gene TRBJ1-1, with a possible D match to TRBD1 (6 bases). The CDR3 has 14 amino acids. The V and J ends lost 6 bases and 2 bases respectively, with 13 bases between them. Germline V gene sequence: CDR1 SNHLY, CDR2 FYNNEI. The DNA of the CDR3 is TGTGCCAGCAGCCTACAGGGACAAAACACTGAAGCTTTCTTT. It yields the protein CASSLQGQNTEAFF. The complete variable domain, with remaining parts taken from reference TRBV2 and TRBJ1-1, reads EPEVTQTPSHQVTQMGQEVILRCVPISNHLYFYWYRQILGQKVEFLVSFYNNEISEKSEIFDDQFSVERPDGSNFTLKIRSTKLEDSAMYFCASSLQGQNTEAFFGQGTRLTVV.

The CDR3 sequence: CASSSTLSTSGGSGELFF. CDR3 nucleotide sequence: TGTGCCAGTAGTTCCACCCTATCGACTAGCGGGGGGTCCGGGGAGCTGTTTTTT. The chain combines TRBV19 with TRBJ2-2; 13 nucleotides agree with TRBD2. Germline V gene lookup returns CDR1 LNHDA and CDR2 SQIVND (reference sequence). The V segment lost 5 bases and the J segment 6 bases; nucleotides outside the gene matches: 12. The CDR3 has 18 residues.